A single sample gave rise to the 5 T cell receptor beta chains below, sequenced in a study of blood T cell repertoires in COVID-19. The protocol was immunoSEQ multiplex PCR, while the TCRdb copy is restricted to in-frame clones and leaves out a portion. Here the sample spans approximately 75,000 clones, around 90% being singletons. Sequences were obtained from peripheral blood. Receptors were obtained from a human donor in a cohort sampled during active COVID-19.

V usage is TRBV5-6 and J usage is TRBJ2-2; 7 nucleotides line up with TRBD1. Germline CDR1 is SGHDT and CDR2 is YYEEEE. Unmatched junction bases numbered 1, after V lost 2 bases and J lost 0 bases. This CDR3 spans 15 amino acids. CDR3 nucleotide sequence: TGTGCCAGCAGCTTAGGGGGCACGAACACCGGGGAGCTGTTTTTT. Encoded protein: CASSLGGTNTGELFF.

The rearrangement uses TRBV18 and TRBJ1-1, with TRBD1 matching 7 bases. The V gene's germline CDR1 is KGHSH and CDR2 LQKENI. The junction had 3 bases not matched to a gene; V was cut back by 1 base and J by 1 base. The CDR3 is 15 amino acids. The chain's CDR3 is CASSPRQGSNTEAFF. The CDR3 DNA reads as TGTGCCAGCTCACCACGACAGGGCTCGAACACTGAAGCTTTCTTT.

The V call is TRBV6-2 or TRBV6-3, the J call TRBJ1-3; no clear D gene. Trimming took 5 bases from V and 2 from J, leaving 10 bases between them. The CDR3 length is 14 residues. Per the germline V gene, CDR1 is MNHEY and CDR2 is SVGEGT. Here the CDR3 reads CASSTLLTGNTIYF. The CDR3, as DNA: TGTGCCAGCAGTACCCTACTGACTGGAAACACCATATATTTT.

The chain links TRBV5-8 to TRBJ2-1; 10 nucleotides match TRBD1. The germline V gene has CDR1 SGHTS and CDR2 YDEGEE. The CDR3 length is 15 residues. With V trimmed by 5 bases and J by 5 bases, 7 bases remained unmatched. CDR3 sequence reads: CASSSGTGVDNEQFF. DNA of the CDR3: TGTGCCAGCAGTTCCGGGACAGGGGTCGACAATGAGCAGTTCTTC.

The chain joins TRBV5-6 to TRBJ1-4; 9 positions agree with TRBD1. V was clipped by 3 bases and J by 7 bases; unmatched bases: 7. CDR3 length: 15 residues. The germline V gene encodes CDR1 SGHDT and CDR2 YYEEEE. CDR3 protein: CASSSPGTGTEKLFF. CDR3 DNA: TGTGCCAGCAGCTCACCCGGGACAGGGACTGAAAAACTGTTTTTT. Using reference TRBV5-6 and TRBJ1-4 for the parts outside the CDR3, the full variable domain is DAGVTQSPTHLIKTRGQQVTLRCSPKSGHDTVSWYQQALGQGPQFIFQYYEEEERQRGNFPDRFSGHQFPNYSSELNVNALLLGDSALYLCASSSPGTGTEKLFFGSGTQLSVL.